This is a list of T cell receptor beta chains from one sample in a study of T cell repertoires in cytomegalovirus infection. TCRdb re-called the reads with MiXCR, one entry per CDR3 protein. The data hold about 490,000 distinct CDR3 sequences, with around 27% observed a single time. The sequenced sample consisted of PBMCs. All receptors derive from a human donor in good health (CMV status not recorded). Some clones in this sample may be carry-over from other donors' samples. CDR3s include the opening cysteine and the closing phenylalanine or tryptophan. Fields, in order: J gene, clone size, D gene, V gene, CDR3 DNA, CDR3 protein. The D gene is left open where the match is weak. Clone sizes are given selectively: once, few, many, or a class where the clone is expanded.

TRBJ2-5 NA NA TRBV24-1 TGTGCCACCAGTGATCCCCCCGTCGAGACCCAGTACTTC CATSDPPVETQYF
TRBJ2-3 NA TRBD2 TRBV5-1 TGCGCCAGCAGCCCTGGGCCGGGACTAGCGGGAGGAGAGGATTTT CASSPGPGLAGGEDF
TRBJ2-3 few NA TRBV7-9 TGTGCCAGCAGCTTCCAGGGTCAAGATACGCAGTATTTT CASSFQGQDTQYF
TRBJ1-1 NA NA TRBV6-6 TGTGCCAGCAACCTTCGTCAGGGACTAAACACTGAAGCTTTCTTT CASNLRQGLNTEAFF
TRBJ1-1 few NA TRBV29-1 TGCAGCGTTGGTAACCCTGGGAACACTGAAGCTTTCTTT CSVGNPGNTEAFF
TRBJ2-7 few TRBD1 TRBV6-8 TGTGCCAGCAGAACGTTGACAGGGACCTACGAGCAGTACTTC CASRTLTGTYEQYF
TRBJ2-2 NA TRBD2 TRBV19 TGTGCCAGTAGTATTAGCGGGAGAGGGTACACCGGGGAGCTGTTTTTT CASSISGRGYTGELFF
TRBJ2-3 few NA TRBV6-2/TRBV6-3 TGTGCCAGCAGTTACTCGACGGGCAGAGATACGCAGTATTTT CASSYSTGRDTQYF
TRBJ2-2 NA NA TRBV7-2 TGTGCCAGCAGCTTAATGATCACCGGGGAGCTGTTTTTT CASSLMITGELFF
TRBJ2-3 many TRBD2 TRBV7-2 TGTGCCAGCAGCTTAGGGGAGGGCTACACAGATACGCAGTATTTT CASSLGEGYTDTQYF
TRBJ2-1 NA TRBD2 TRBV18 TGTGCCAGCTCACCAAACCCGGGACTAGTGCTCAATGAGCAGTTCTTC CASSPNPGLVLNEQFF
TRBJ1-4 NA NA TRBV6-1 TGTGCCAGCAACCGACAGGACAATGAAAAACTGTTTTTT CASNRQDNEKLFF
TRBJ1-5 few NA TRBV10-3 TGTGCCATCAGTGAGTACACAGGGAATCAGCCCCAGCATTTT CAISEYTGNQPQHF
TRBJ2-2 few TRBD1 TRBV7-2 TGTGCCAGCAGCAACCGGGACAGGCCCCACACCGGGGAGCTGTTTTTT CASSNRDRPHTGELFF
TRBJ2-1 NA NA TRBV27 TGTGCCAGCAGTCGCTCCCCAACAGGGAGAGAAGGAAACAATGAGCAGTTCTTC CASSRSPTGREGNNEQFF
TRBJ2-7 NA NA TRBV6-1 TGTGCCAGCAGTCCTACCGAGGGAAGCTCCTACGAGCAGTACTTC CASSPTEGSSYEQYF
TRBJ2-3 NA NA TRBV6-1 TGTGCCAGCAGTTCTCTAACACCCACAGATACGCAGTATTTT CASSSLTPTDTQYF
TRBJ1-2 few NA TRBV7-2 TGTGCCAGCAGCTTAGAGCCACAGGGAAGGGGCTACACCTTC CASSLEPQGRGYTF
TRBJ1-1 NA NA TRBV14 TGTGCCAGCAGCCAGTCTACCGGGACGGCGAACACTGAAGCTTTCTTT CASSQSTGTANTEAFF
TRBJ2-2 many NA TRBV7-2 TGTGCCAGCAGCTACGTGGCACAAAACACCGGGGAGCTGTTTTTT CASSYVAQNTGELFF
TRBJ2-1 few TRBD2 TRBV12-5 TGTGCTAGTGGTCCTCTAGCGGGATATTACAATGAGCAGTTCTTC CASGPLAGYYNEQFF
TRBJ1-5 NA TRBD1 TRBV28 TGTGCCAGCAGTGGGGACAGGGGCGTTCTTAGCAATCAGCCCCAGCATTTT CASSGDRGVLSNQPQHF
TRBJ1-1 NA NA TRBV6-1 TGTGCCAGCAGTGAAGCTGTGGGGTTTCTGAACACTGAAGCTTTCTTT CASSEAVGFLNTEAFF
TRBJ2-7 few TRBD1 TRBV7-9 TGTGCCAGCAGCGAGGGACAGGCAATCTCCTACGAGCAGTACTTC CASSEGQAISYEQYF
TRBJ2-1 many NA TRBV24-1 TGTGCCACCAGTGACCGGGACGGTACTAATGAGCAGTTCTTC CATSDRDGTNEQFF
TRBJ2-4 NA TRBD2 TRBV4-3 TGCGCCAGCAGCCAAGATTGGACGGGGGGGGGGGTAGCCAAAAACATTCAGTACTTC CASSQDWTGGGVAKNIQYF
TRBJ2-1 NA NA TRBV18 TGTGCCAGCTCAACAGTTGTAGGTGGCAATGAGCAGTTCTTC CASSTVVGGNEQFF
TRBJ2-3 many NA TRBV7-2 TGTGCCAGCAGCCCCATGGCTAGCACAGATACGCAGTATTTT CASSPMASTDTQYF
TRBJ2-1 NA TRBD2 TRBV4-1 TGCGCCAGCAGCCACCCGGGACTAGCGGGAAATACGGGAGTGAATGAGCAGTTCTTC CASSHPGLAGNTGVNEQFF
TRBJ2-7 NA TRBD1 TRBV6-2/TRBV6-3 TGTGCCAGCAGGAGGGCCGGGACAGTTAGTTCCTACGAGCAGTACTTC CASRRAGTVSSYEQYF
TRBJ2-2 few NA TRBV12-3/TRBV12-4 TGTGCCAGCAGTGAGGTCCCCGGGGCCGGGGAGCTGTTTTTT CASSEVPGAGELFF
TRBJ2-7 once TRBD2 TRBV28 TGTGCCAGCAGGGCTAGCGGGGCGTGGAGATACGAGCAGTACTTC CASRASGAWRYEQYF
TRBJ2-1 NA TRBD1 TRBV20-1 TGCAGTGCTGGACCACAGGGGGCTGGGGGTGAGCAGTTCTTC CSAGPQGAGGEQFF
TRBJ2-1 few TRBD1 TRBV19 TGTGCCAGCAGAACCACCGGGACAGGGGCGAATGAGCAGTTCTTC CASRTTGTGANEQFF
TRBJ2-7 NA TRBD1 TRBV2 TGTGCCAGCAGTGGGGACAGGGGACCCTACGAGCAGTACTTC CASSGDRGPYEQYF
TRBJ2-3 NA TRBD2 TRBV4-2 TGTGCCAGCAGCATGGGACTACTTACTCGCCCTAGCACAGATACGCAGTATTTT CASSMGLLTRPSTDTQYF
TRBJ2-3 NA NA TRBV10-3 TGTGCCATCAGTGTCGAAGCGGATAGACGCACAGATACGCAGTATTTT CAISVEADRRTDTQYF
TRBJ2-5 many TRBD2 TRBV7-2 TGTGCCAGCTTACGCGGGAGGTGGGAGACCCAGTACTTC CASLRGRWETQYF
TRBJ2-1 NA NA TRBV12-3/TRBV12-4 TGTGCCAGCGCGGGAACTCCCGACAATAATGAGCAGTTCTTC CASAGTPDNNEQFF
TRBJ2-7 NA TRBD2 TRBV28 TGTGCCAGCTACGGACTAGCGGGGCCTAGCTCCTACGAGCAGTACTTC CASYGLAGPSSYEQYF
TRBJ2-1 few TRBD2 TRBV7-3 TGTGCCAGCAGCTTAAGTCAGCGGGGGACTAATGAGCAGTTCTTC CASSLSQRGTNEQFF
TRBJ1-5 few NA TRBV4-1 TGCGCCAGCAGAGACACGTGGTCAAACAATCAGCCCCAGCATTTT CASRDTWSNNQPQHF
TRBJ2-1 few NA TRBV5-8 TGTGCCAGCAGCCTGACCCTTTACAGGGTTTTCGGGAATGAGCAGTTCTTC CASSLTLYRVFGNEQFF
TRBJ2-2 few TRBD1 TRBV6-6 TGTGCCAGCAGACTACCCGGACAGGCCGGCGGGGAGCTGTTTTTT CASRLPGQAGGELFF
TRBJ2-3 NA NA TRBV7-4 TGTGCCAGCAGCCATCGGACCTCAGATACGCAGTATTTT CASSHRTSDTQYF
TRBJ2-7 once TRBD1 TRBV10-3 TGTGCCATCAGTGAGCTGGACAGGGGGAGGCAGCGGTACTTC CAISELDRGRQRYF
TRBJ2-2 few TRBD1 TRBV6-2/TRBV6-3 TGTGCCAGCAGTACCAAGGGACAGTACACCGGGGAGCTGTTTTTT CASSTKGQYTGELFF
TRBJ1-3 few TRBD1 TRBV7-6 TGTGCCAGCAGCCCACCGGGACAGGGGGCTGACACCATATATTTT CASSPPGQGADTIYF
TRBJ2-7 NA NA TRBV18 TGTGCCAGCTCACCGGGCCTGACAGGTCCCTACGAGCAGTACTTC CASSPGLTGPYEQYF
TRBJ2-7 many TRBD1 TRBV5-6 TGTGCCAGCAGCCCCCTCGGGACAGGGATCTCCTACGAGCAGTACTTC CASSPLGTGISYEQYF
TRBJ2-1 NA NA TRBV5-4 TGTGCCAGCAGCTTGGAAGGGCCCCGGAGCGGGAATGAGCAGTTCTTC CASSLEGPRSGNEQFF
TRBJ2-3 many NA TRBV7-9 TGTGCCAGCAGCTTCAGTAGGGGACATCCCATCGAGGCAGATACGCAGTATTTT CASSFSRGHPIEADTQYF
TRBJ2-7 few NA TRBV29-1 TGCAGCGTTGAAGGGCCGGACAACTACGAGCAGTACTTC CSVEGPDNYEQYF
TRBJ2-1 NA NA TRBV4-3 TGCGCCAGCAGCCAAGGACCCTCGAGCTCCTACAATGAGCAGTTCTTC CASSQGPSSSYNEQFF
TRBJ2-5 many NA TRBV7-9 TGTGCCAGCAGCTTAGCGGGGCACCAAGAGACCCAGTACTTC CASSLAGHQETQYF